The 30 T cell receptor beta chains below come from one sample, sequenced in a study of cytomegalovirus exposure and HLA in healthy donors. The PCR used 60 Vbeta and 13 Jbeta primers. Profiled with immunoSEQ multiplex PCR; TCRdb holds only in-frame clones, not every one. This table holds some 150,000 clones, approximately 75% found once. Sequences were obtained from PBMCs. The source of these receptors is a male donor in good health and CMV-seronegative.

This clone has only a few counts. V usage is TRBV4-3 and J usage is TRBJ1-6, with D possibly matching TRBD1 (5 bases). Germline V CDR1 and CDR2: LGHNA, YSLEER. Trimming took off 4 bases at V and 6 bases at J, with 10 bases between the two ends. The CDR3 is made up of 14 amino acids. CDR3 region: CASSPPGSNSPLHF. Here the CDR3 DNA reads TGCGCCAGCAGCCCCCCAGGGTCTAATTCACCCCTCCACTTT.

This clone was detected once. This chain joins TRBV9 and TRBJ2-3, with 9 positions matching TRBD2. CDR3 length equals 19 residues. CDR1 SGDLS and CDR2 YYNGEE come from the germline V gene. The ends lost 4 bases at V and 5 bases at J; junction bases unmatched: 20. CDR3 loop: CASSTPGSGGYVVEDTQYF. In DNA, the CDR3 is TGTGCCAGCAGCACCCCGGGGAGCGGGGGGTACGTAGTAGAAGATACGCAGTATTTT.

This chain links TRBV7-6 with TRBJ2-3; D perhaps matches TRBD2 (6 bases). This CDR3 region has 15 residues. V shed 5 bases and J shed 2 bases, with 14 bases lying between them. CDR1 SGHVS and CDR2 FNYEAQ come from the germline V gene. The CDR3 region is CASSPAEGNTDTQYF. The CDR3 region has the DNA TGTGCCAGCAGCCCCGCGGAGGGGAACACAGATACGCAGTATTTT.

The rearrangement joins TRBV19 to TRBJ1-4, with D perhaps matching TRBD1 (5 bases). This CDR3 is 19 amino acids long. V was shortened by 8 bases and J by 0 bases, with 25 bases between the two germline ends. Germline CDR1 and CDR2: LNHDA and SQIVND (reference sequence). CDR3 coding DNA: TGTGCCAGTGGCCCCGCGCCCAAGACAGACTCAGCAACTAATGAAAAACTGTTTTTT. Its translation is CASGPAPKTDSATNEKLFF. The full variable domain, its missing parts supplied by reference TRBV19 and TRBJ1-4, is DGGITQSPKYLFRKEGQNVTLSCEQNLNHDAMYWYRQDPGQGLRLIYYSQIVNDFQKGDIAEGYSVSREKKESFPLTVTSAQKNPTAFYLCASGPAPKTDSATNEKLFFGSGTQLSVL.

V is TRBV19 and J is TRBJ2-1, with TRBD2 as a possible D gene (6 bases). Per the germline V gene, CDR1 is LNHDA and CDR2 is SQIVND (reference sequence). The CDR3 contains 15 residues. V lost 0 bases and J lost 6, with 12 bases in between. The CDR3, as DNA: TGTGCCAGTAGTATAGATCGGGCGGGGAGCAATGAGCAGTTCTTC. It yields the protein CASSIDRAGSNEQFF. The full variable domain, in which reference TRBV19 and TRBJ2-1 provide the parts outside the CDR3, is DGGITQSPKYLFRKEGQNVTLSCEQNLNHDAMYWYRQDPGQGLRLIYYSQIVNDFQKGDIAEGYSVSREKKESFPLTVTSAQKNPTAFYLCASSIDRAGSNEQFFGPGTRLTVL.

V gene TRBV6-5 combines with J gene TRBJ2-1; 9 bases map to TRBD2. The germline V gene encodes CDR1 MNHEY and CDR2 SVGAGI. The CDR3 runs to 16 residues. V gave up 0 bases and J gave up 9 bases; unmatched junction bases: 9. The CDR3 DNA is TGTGCCAGCAGTTACTCGGCGGGGGGGCCTGTAGGTGAGCAGTTCTTC. Its protein is CASSYSAGGPVGEQFF.

Comments on this clone: Germline is not matched at one junction end, which may reflect a read error. The chain has TRBV7-9 and TRBJ2-1, with 7 positions matching TRBD2. The germline V gene has CDR1 SEHNR and CDR2 FQNEAQ (reference sequence). This CDR3 contains 14 residues. The DNA for the CDR3 is TGTTCCAGCAGCTTAGATCGCAGCGGGGATGAGCAGTTCTTC. Its protein product is CSSSLDRSGDEQFF.

In DNA, the CDR3 is TGTGCCAGCAGCAGGGGGGGGGCCTACAATGAGCAGTTCTTC. It is translated as CASSRGGAYNEQFF. The chain recombines TRBV7-9 with TRBJ2-1, with a weak D call TRBD2 (7 bases). The CDR3 is made up of 14 amino acids. Germline CDR1 and CDR2: SEHNR and FQNEAQ (reference sequence). V shed 5 bases and J shed 2 bases, with 10 bases lying between them. Looking up the rest from reference TRBV7-9 and TRBJ2-1 gives the full variable domain: DTGVSQNPRHKITKRGQNVTFRCDPISEHNRLYWYRQTLGQGPEFLTYFQNEAQLEKSRLLSDRFSAERPKGSFSTLEIQRTEQGDSAMYLCASSRGGAYNEQFFGPGTRLTVL.

Here the CDR3 DNA reads TGTGCCAGCAGCCCTAGCCGGAATGAGCAGTTCTTC. Amino acid sequence: CASSPSRNEQFF. This sequence joins TRBV11-2 and TRBJ2-1; possibly TRBD2 for D (5 bases). The CDR3 is 12 amino acids. The V end was cut by 5 bases, the J end by 7 bases, with 9 bases between. Germline values: CDR1 SGHAT, CDR2 FQNNGV.

The rearrangement links TRBV7-2 to TRBJ1-2; D is possibly TRBD1 (5 bases). The length of the CDR3 is 12 residues. Germline loops: CDR1 SGHTA, CDR2 FQGNSA. The V end lost 5 bases, the J end lost 5 bases, and 9 bases lay between the germline ends. The CDR3 is CASSPGGYGYTF. The CDR3 coding sequence is TGTGCCAGCAGCCCCGGGGGATATGGCTACACCTTC.

The CDR3: CASSQVGREGNQPQHF. CDR3 nucleotides: TGCGCCAGCAGCCAAGTGGGCAGGGAAGGCAATCAGCCCCAGCATTTT. J is TRBJ1-5 and V is TRBV4-1; D perhaps matches TRBD1 (5 bases). Deletions cut 1 base from V and 2 bases from J, with 12 bases between. This CDR3 spans 16 amino acids. Germline values: CDR1 MGHRA, CDR2 YSYEKL.

The chain uses TRBV13 and TRBJ2-3, with 9 nucleotides matching TRBD1. V was pared by 0 bases and J by 2 bases, with 9 bases of the junction left unmatched. From germline, CDR1 is PRHDT and CDR2 FYEKMQ (reference sequence). This CDR3 comprises 18 residues. Here the CDR3 reads CASSLGMGQGWNTDTQYF. CDR3 in DNA: TGTGCCAGCAGCTTAGGAATGGGACAGGGTTGGAACACAGATACGCAGTATTTT.

This clone came up many times. The gene calls are TRBV12-1 and TRBJ2-1; TRBD1 is the table's D call and was not checked against the DNA. TRBV12-1 is a pseudogene. The CDR3 is 15 amino acids. CDR3 protein: CASSFGTGGYNEQFF. The CDR3 DNA is TGTGCCAGCAGCTTTGGGACAGGGGGCTACAATGAGCAGTTCTTC.

The chain recombines TRBV30 with TRBJ2-1, with 8 bases identical to TRBD1. CDR1 is GTSNPN, CDR2 SVGIG, per germline (reference sequence). The CDR3 spans 14 residues. The junction had 10 bases not matched to a gene; V was cut back by 6 bases and J by 6 bases. The CDR3 nucleotides read TGTGCCTGCCCCGAGCAGGGGGCAGGCAATGAGCAGTTCTTC. It yields the protein CACPEQGAGNEQFF.

This chain joins TRBV6-5 and TRBJ2-3; 7 nucleotides line up with TRBD2. Trimming took 4 bases from V and 6 from J; bases not matched to a gene: 1. This CDR3 has 12 amino acids. Germline V CDR1 and CDR2: MNHEY, SVGAGI. CDR3 sequence: CASSFGGDTQYF. The CDR3 nucleotides are TGTGCCAGCAGTTTCGGGGGGGATACGCAGTATTTT.

The chain combines TRBV6-1 with TRBJ1-1; the D gene is possibly TRBD1 (6 bases). The germline CDR1 and CDR2 sequences are MNHNS and SASEGT. Trimming stripped 4 bases from V and 0 bases from J, with 21 bases between. The CDR3 runs to 18 residues. CDR3 coding DNA: TGTGCCAGCAGTGGTAGGGCAGGAGACAGGAAACTGAACACTGAAGCTTTCTTT. This encodes CASSGRAGDRKLNTEAFF.

The chain carries TRBV2 and TRBJ1-6; D unclear. Germline V gene lookup returns CDR1 SNHLY and CDR2 FYNNEI. This CDR3 contains 15 residues. The V end lost 8 bases, the J end lost 3 bases, and 14 bases lay between the germline ends. The CDR3 is CASSRRANYNSPLHF. The CDR3, as DNA: TGTGCCAGCTCCCGGCGGGCCAACTATAATTCACCCCTCCACTTT.

The chain's CDR3 is CASSPRPPRVNQPQHF. The CDR3 region has the DNA TGTGCCAGTAGCCCAAGACCGCCTCGGGTAAATCAGCCCCAGCATTTT. The chain joins TRBV19 to TRBJ1-5; D is ambiguous. Germline assignment: CDR1 LNHDA and CDR2 SQIVND (reference sequence). This CDR3 comprises 16 residues. V shed 6 bases and J shed 4 bases, with 19 bases lying between them. Complete variable domain (other parts from reference TRBV19 and TRBJ1-5): DGGITQSPKYLFRKEGQNVTLSCEQNLNHDAMYWYRQDPGQGLRLIYYSQIVNDFQKGDIAEGYSVSREKKESFPLTVTSAQKNPTAFYLCASSPRPPRVNQPQHFGDGTRLSIL.

The V and J genes are TRBV4-2 and TRBJ1-1; unclear D gene. This CDR3 has 15 amino acids. Germline CDR1 is LGHNA and CDR2 is YNFKEQ. The V and J ends lost 2 bases and 5 bases respectively, with 15 bases between them. CDR3 DNA sequence: TGTGCCAGCAGCCAACCAGAGTCTGGGAGTACTGAAGCTTTCTTT. As protein: CASSQPESGSTEAFF.

The genes are TRBV12-5 and TRBJ2-1; the match to TRBD1 covers 10 bases. This CDR3 comprises 16 residues. Germline trimming cut 2 bases from V and 5 bases from J; bases unmatched to any gene: 6. The V gene's germline CDR1 is LGHNT and CDR2 FRNRAP. CDR3 residues: CASGLTMDRGDNEQFF. Here the CDR3 DNA reads TGTGCTAGTGGTTTGACCATGGACAGGGGGGACAATGAGCAGTTCTTC.

The V and J genes are TRBV5-1 and TRBJ2-1; D uncertain. CDR3 length: 13 amino acids. Germline V gives CDR1 SGHRS, CDR2 YFSETQ. With 1 base removed from V and 8 bases from J, the gap between germline ends came to 10 bases. This CDR3 reads CASSLPPGHEQFF. CDR3 nucleotides: TGCGCCAGCAGCTTGCCCCCTGGGCATGAGCAGTTCTTC.

J is TRBJ1-5 and V is TRBV19, with 9 positions matching TRBD1. This CDR3 comprises 16 residues. V lost 6 bases, J lost 3 bases, and 9 bases stayed unmatched. Germline CDR1 is LNHDA and CDR2 is SQIVND (reference sequence). The CDR3 spells CASRAPGQGSNQPQHF. CDR3 nucleotide sequence: TGTGCCAGTAGGGCACCGGGACAGGGTTCCAATCAGCCCCAGCATTTT.

The V gene is TRBV27, the J gene TRBJ2-1; 10 bases fit TRBD2. The CDR3 sequence is 15 residues long. V shed 2 bases and J 7 bases; nucleotides not matched to a gene: 5. The germline gives CDR1 MNHEY, CDR2 SMNVEV (reference sequence). CDR3 in amino acids: CASSLSGGALNEQFF. The CDR3 coding sequence is TGTGCCAGCAGTTTAAGCGGGGGGGCCTTAAATGAGCAGTTCTTC.

The table lists this clone with a few counts. The chain is built from TRBV10-3 and TRBJ1-1, with 10 bases matching TRBD1. Germline V CDR1 and CDR2: ENHRY, SYGVKD. V lost 5 bases to trimming and J lost 11 bases; unmatched junction nucleotides: 8. The CDR3 covers 13 residues. The CDR3 DNA follows: TGTGCCATCAGTCCGGGACAGGGGTCGGGGGCTTTCTTT. It translates to CAISPGQGSGAFF.

The genes are TRBV7-2 and TRBJ2-7, with 7 bases lining up with TRBD1. The germline gives CDR1 SGHTA, CDR2 FQGNSA. The CDR3 is 15 residues long. The V segment lost 2 bases and the J segment 3 bases; nucleotides outside the gene matches: 7. For the CDR3, the DNA is TGTGCCAGCAGCTTAATGGGGACAGTACGCTACGAGCAGTACTTC. Amino acid sequence: CASSLMGTVRYEQYF.

For the CDR3, the DNA is TGTGCCAGCAGCTTACAGGGGGCGCGCGCAGATACGCAGTATTTT. This translates into CASSLQGARADTQYF. The chain links TRBV11-2 to TRBJ2-3; 8 nucleotides agree with TRBD1. This CDR3 is 15 amino acids long. CDR1 is SGHAT and CDR2 is FQNNGV in the germline V gene. V was clipped by 2 bases and J by 4 bases; unmatched bases: 5.

V is TRBV4-1 and J is TRBJ2-5; possibly TRBD2 for D (7 bases). The germline V gene encodes CDR1 MGHRA and CDR2 YSYEKL. The CDR3 spans 15 residues. Trimming pared 1 base from V and 5 bases from J, leaving 14 bases between. The CDR3 DNA is TGCGCCAGCAGCCAAGGGGCCGGGGGGCCGGAGACCCAGTACTTC. Encoded protein: CASSQGAGGPETQYF.

The chain couples TRBV4-2 to TRBJ1-2; no clear D. CDR3 length: 16 residues. Germline CDR1 LGHNA, CDR2 YNFKEQ. Trimming cost V 0 bases and J 0 bases, with 11 bases left between them. The CDR3 nucleotides read TGTGCCAGCAGCCAAGATGCGGGCCAAGCTAACTATGGCTACACCTTC. This codes for CASSQDAGQANYGYTF.

The chain combines TRBV5-1 with TRBJ1-1; unclear D gene. V was clipped by 2 bases and J by 5 bases, with 10 bases between them. This CDR3 comprises 13 residues. Per the germline V gene, CDR1 is SGHRS and CDR2 is YFSETQ. The CDR3 DNA follows: TGCGCCAGCAGCTTTGGCTCGGGGACTGAAGCTTTCTTT. Its protein is CASSFGSGTEAFF.

This clone has only a few counts. The chain's CDR3 is CASRDDRGNTIYF. CDR3 DNA sequence: TGTGCCAGCAGGGATGACAGGGGAAACACCATATATTTT. This chain uses TRBV2 with TRBJ1-3, with a tentative D call TRBD1 (6 bases). The V and J ends lost 6 bases and 4 bases respectively, with 10 bases between them. CDR1 and CDR2 (germline): SNHLY, FYNNEI. This CDR3 region has 13 residues.